This T cell receptor (beta chain) appears in the sequencing data of a study of cytomegalovirus exposure and HLA in healthy donors (dated 2017 in TCRdb). As for the study more broadly: According to a later analysis, one platform produced both the approximately 110 validation repertoires and the 550 to 800 repertoires of the first cohort. The aim of the study was to test whether cataloging public T cell receptors could identify signatures of past pathogen exposure. To predict cytomegalovirus infection status, the study combined high-throughput TCR immunosequencing, statistical association of individual TCRs with disease status, and machine learning. Besides the first cohort of roughly 640 subjects, a separate validation cohort made up of over 95 different subjects was used. Overall study outcomes, separate from this receptor: A later analysis found that TCRs clustered in the first cohort also tended to co-occur in the 130 or so validation repertoires, with more than 90% of cluster scores above 0. In the study, some 160 TCR beta chains were listed as associated with cytomegalovirus. All 130 or so repertoires were used to score co-occurrence in the validation cohort in a later analysis, because that analysis had no HLA typing for the cohort. The classifier was reported to diagnose cytomegalovirus status with high specificity and sensitivity in both the original cohort and the validation cohort. Three of the identified cytomegalovirus-associated TCR beta chains were confirmed in vitro to be specific for cytomegalovirus antigens. The authors suggested that the approach could potentially be generalized to other disease states and immunological phenotypes. Most TCR sequences were seen in very few donors, while some public TCRs were found in many individuals.

A note on this clone: It lacks a known antigen. Per-base quality was not reported, and no clone a single base away is much larger than it.

Based on the germline V gene, the CDR1 and CDR2 sequences are SGHRS and YFSETQ. Reading from cysteine to phenylalanine, the CDR3 counts 15 amino acids. The retained sequence is limited to the CDR3, 45 bases, with the frame set at the first base. Relative to germline, V is 0 bases shorter and J is 2 bases shorter, with 11 bases between their ends. The donors were included in the validation cohort of 120 subjects, a group kept apart from the roughly 610-subject first cohort. Library generation was performed with the immunoSEQ multiplex PCR assay. The authors processed their data as follows. To diagnose cytomegalovirus status from the catalog of TCR beta chain sequences, a statistical classification framework was built. The table comes from immuneACCESS by way of TCRdb, which keeps in-frame sequences with V and J called. Part of the clones is missing from these tables; in studies checked, under half for an unresolved V gene and the rest for unknown reasons. For V, J and clone size, that table is used; D and trimming come from the DNA. The sample table shows about 110,000 clones, and roughly 90% are seen once. The ten largest clones take up 1.4% of the sample.

This sequence uses TRBV5-1 and TRBJ2-5, with no D gene named confidently. Specimen: PBMCs. This clonotype was sampled from a woman in her twenties or thirties in good health and CMV-seropositive. The nucleotides are TGCGCCAGCAGCTTGGCCGTGGCGGTACAAGAGACCCAGTACTTC. Translated, this is CASSLAVAVQETQYF.